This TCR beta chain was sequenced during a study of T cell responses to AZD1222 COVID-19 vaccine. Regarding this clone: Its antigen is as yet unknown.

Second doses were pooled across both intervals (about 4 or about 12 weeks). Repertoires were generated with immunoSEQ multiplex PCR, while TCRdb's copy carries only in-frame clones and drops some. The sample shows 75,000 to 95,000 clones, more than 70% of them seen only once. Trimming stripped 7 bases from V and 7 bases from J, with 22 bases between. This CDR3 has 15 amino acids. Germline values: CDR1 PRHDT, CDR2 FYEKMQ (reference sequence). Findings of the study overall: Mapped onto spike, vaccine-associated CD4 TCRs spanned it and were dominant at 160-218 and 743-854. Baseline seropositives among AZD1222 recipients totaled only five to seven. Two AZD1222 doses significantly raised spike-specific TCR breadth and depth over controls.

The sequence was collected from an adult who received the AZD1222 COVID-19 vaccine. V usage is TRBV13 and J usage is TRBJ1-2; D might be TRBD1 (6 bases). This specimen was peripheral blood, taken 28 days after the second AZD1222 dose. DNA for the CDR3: TGTGCCAGCACCCTAAAGGACAGACGAGTCGGTGGCTACACCTTC. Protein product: CASTLKDRRVGGYTF.